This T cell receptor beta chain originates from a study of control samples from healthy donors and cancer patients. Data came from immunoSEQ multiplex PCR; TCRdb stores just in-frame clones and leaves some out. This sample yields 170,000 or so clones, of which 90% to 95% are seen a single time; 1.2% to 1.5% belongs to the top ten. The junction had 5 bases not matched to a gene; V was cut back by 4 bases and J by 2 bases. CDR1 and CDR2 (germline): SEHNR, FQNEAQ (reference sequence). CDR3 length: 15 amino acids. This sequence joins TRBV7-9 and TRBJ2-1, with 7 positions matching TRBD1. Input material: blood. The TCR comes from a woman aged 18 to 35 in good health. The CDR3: CASSSQGLAYNEQFF. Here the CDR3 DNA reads TGTGCCAGCAGCTCACAGGGGCTAGCCTACAATGAGCAGTTCTTC.